The present T cell receptor (beta chain) was sequenced within a study of T-cell reconstitution after alpha-beta-depleted transplantation in children. A library of TCRbeta sequences, prepared with unique molecular identifiers, was generated. TCRdb recomputed calls from the PCR reads with MiXCR, one row per CDR3 protein. The data contain about 490,000 distinct CDR3 sequences, roughly a tenth of them singletons. About this clonotype: Given a much more abundant clone one base away, this may be a read error.

This TCR derives from a child younger than 10 with inherited bone marrow failure, due to receive a stem cell transplant. The sequencing used PBMCs, collected before TCRalphabeta/CD19-depleted stem cell transplant.

CDR3 sequence reads: CASSPFGGRASGELFF. CDR3 nucleotides: TGTGCCAGCAGTCCTTTTGGTGGCAGGGCTTCCGGGGAGCTGTTTTTT. J is TRBJ2-2 and V is TRBV12-3 or TRBV12-4, with D maybe TRBD1 (5 bases). Trimming left V 5 bases short and J 6 bases short, with 19 bases between. CDR3 length: 16 residues.